A selection of T cell receptor beta chains follows, all from one sample in a study of blood T cell repertoires in COVID-19. Clones were read by immunoSEQ multiplex PCR, and TCRdb kept only the in-frame ones, dropping some. The data contain about 290,000 clones, about nine tenths of them singletons. The sequencing input was peripheral blood. These receptors all stem from a woman in her twenties or thirties with COVID-19, enrolled during active disease. CDR3s include the opening cysteine and the closing phenylalanine or tryptophan. The D gene is left open where the match is weak. Clone size, where shown, is once, few, many, or a class for clones that have expanded.

14,TRBD1,NA,TRBV6-6,TRBJ2-2,TGTGCCAGCAGCGGGACAGTTAACACCGGGGAGCTGTTTTTT,CASSGTVNTGELFF
15,TRBD1,NA,TRBV3-1/TRBV3-2,TRBJ2-2,TGTGCCAGCAGCCAAGAAGGGGGCGGGACCGGGGAGCTGTTTTTT,CASSQEGGGTGELFF
21,TRBD1,NA,TRBV7-6,TRBJ2-6,TGTGCCAGCAGCTTAGCGCGGGGCGGACAGGGGAGATACTCTGGGGCCAACGTCCTGACTTTC,CASSLARGGQGRYSGANVLTF
14,TRBD1,NA,TRBV4-1,TRBJ2-7,TGCGCCAGCAGCGACAGGGATCAAATCTACGAGCAGTACTTC,CASSDRDQIYEQYF
15,TRBD2,NA,TRBV19,TRBJ2-1,TGTGCCAGTAGTATAGAGCTAGCGGGGGGGCTTGAGCAGTTCTTC,CASSIELAGGLEQFF
13,TRBD1,once,TRBV28,TRBJ2-7,TGTGCCAGCAAAGGGACAGGGAACTACGAGCAGTACTTC,CASKGTGNYEQYF
13,NA,once,TRBV15,TRBJ2-2,TGTGCCACCAGCAGACTACTTCTCGGGGAGCTGTTTTTT,CATSRLLLGELFF
15,TRBD1,NA,TRBV2,TRBJ1-2,TGTGCCAGCAGTGATAGGGACAGGGGAGGACATGGCTACACCTTC,CASSDRDRGGHGYTF
13,NA,NA,TRBV18,TRBJ1-2,TGTGCCAGCTCACCGGGGGGGCACTATGGCTACACCTTC,CASSPGGHYGYTF
16,NA,NA,TRBV12-5,TRBJ2-5,TGTGCTAGTGGCTCAGGGGGGCAGGGGTGGGGAGAGACCCAGTACTTC,CASGSGGQGWGETQYF
15,TRBD1,once,TRBV6-5,TRBJ1-4,TGTGCCAGCAGCATTACCGGGACAGCTAATGAAAAACTGTTTTTT,CASSITGTANEKLFF
15,NA,once,TRBV19,TRBJ1-2,TGTGCCAGTAGTATAGGAGGGACACTTCTGCGGGGCTACACCTTC,CASSIGGTLLRGYTF
19,TRBD2,NA,TRBV7-8,TRBJ2-1,TGTGCCAGCAGCTTACCGGGACTAGCGGGGGCTCCCTCCTACAATGAGCAGTTCTTC,CASSLPGLAGAPSYNEQFF
13,NA,NA,TRBV7-2,TRBJ1-2,TGTGCCAGCAGTGGACAAATTAACTATGGCTACACCTTC,CASSGQINYGYTF
15,TRBD1,NA,TRBV3-1/TRBV3-2,TRBJ1-2,TGTGCCAGCAGCCGTTCGGGCCCCGGACAGGGGGGCTACACCTTC,CASSRSGPGQGGYTF
12,NA,NA,TRBV28,TRBJ2-7,TGTGCCAGCAGTTGGAACAGGAGTAAGCAGTACTTC,CASSWNRSKQYF
15,TRBD1,once,TRBV15,TRBJ1-1,TGTGCCACCAGCAGAGAGTACGGGACAGGGAGTCGGGCTTTCTTT,CATSREYGTGSRAFF